What follows describes a single TCR beta chain. Its antigen is still unknown. The entry originates in a study of CD4 T cells in relation to SARS-CoV-2 and coronaviruses. At the level of the study: Negative control cultures got HIV-1 Nef peptides or no peptide.

Measured with immunoSEQ multiplex PCR; TCRdb has only the in-frame clones, and not every one. The repertoire consists of some 20,000 clones, with more than 60% occurring once and the leading ten covering about 12%. Unexposed donor CD4+ T cells date from about 2011-2018, before the COVID-19 pandemic. CD4+ T cells were isolated from the cells after less than 13 days of culture. Approximately 1.8 million PBMCs per well were cultured with approximately 9.5 IU/ml IL-2. The TCR originated in a human donor in good health. Sequenced sample: CD4+ T cells from PBMCs, cultured in vitro.

The CDR3 DNA reads as TGTGCCAGTAGTACCGCTCAAGAGACCCAGTACTTC. This gives the protein CASSTAQETQYF. This chain connects TRBV19 to TRBJ2-5; D gene uncertain. The CDR3 is 12 amino acids. The ends were cut back, 4 bases at V and 2 bases at J, with 5 bases in the middle. CDR1 is LNHDA and CDR2 is SQIVND in the germline V gene (reference sequence). Complete variable domain (other parts from reference TRBV19 and TRBJ2-5): DGGITQSPKYLFRKEGQNVTLSCEQNLNHDAMYWYRQDPGQGLRLIYYSQIVNDFQKGDIAEGYSVSREKKESFPLTVTSAQKNPTAFYLCASSTAQETQYFGPGTRLLVL.